Below, one T cell receptor beta chain is given with its context. No antigen is known for it. The CDR3 sequence is 13 residues long. V lost 3 bases and J 11 bases, leaving 16 bases between the germline ends. Germline V gene lookup returns CDR1 SGHTA and CDR2 FQGNSA. TCRdb's copy holds only in-frame clones and misses some; the assay was immunoSEQ multiplex PCR. The table lists 81,000 or so clones, around 81% of them singletons. This entry is derived from a study of radiotherapy plus CTLA-4 blockade in lung cancer. Looking at the study overall: Patients showed objective responses in over 15% of cases, and disease control was achieved by about 30%.

General study findings and limits: Researchers report tumor-derived TCR clones expanding in blood after radiotherapy plus ipilimumab.

This sequence was found in a human donor with non-small cell lung cancer that progressed on radiotherapy plus ipilimumab. The sample here was peripheral blood, taken from a patient treated with radiotherapy plus ipilimumab. This chain links TRBV7-2 with TRBJ1-1, with a tentative D call TRBD1 (5 bases). CDR3 in amino acids: CASSFSLGDGAFF. The CDR3 DNA reads as TGTGCCAGCAGCTTTAGTCTGGGGGATGGGGCTTTCTTT.